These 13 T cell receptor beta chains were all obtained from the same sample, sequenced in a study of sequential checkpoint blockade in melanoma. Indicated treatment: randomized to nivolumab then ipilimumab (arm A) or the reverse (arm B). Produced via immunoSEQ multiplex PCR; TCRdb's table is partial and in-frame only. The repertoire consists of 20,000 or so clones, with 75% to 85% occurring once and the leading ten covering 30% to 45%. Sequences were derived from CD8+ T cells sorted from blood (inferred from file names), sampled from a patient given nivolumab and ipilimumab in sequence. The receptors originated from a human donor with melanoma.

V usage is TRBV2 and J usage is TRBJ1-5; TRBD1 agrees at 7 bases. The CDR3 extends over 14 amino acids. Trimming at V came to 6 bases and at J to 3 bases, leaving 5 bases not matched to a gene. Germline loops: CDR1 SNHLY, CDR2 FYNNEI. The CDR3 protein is CASRTGYNNQPQHF. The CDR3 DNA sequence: TGTGCCAGCAGGACAGGGTACAACAATCAGCCCCAGCATTTT.

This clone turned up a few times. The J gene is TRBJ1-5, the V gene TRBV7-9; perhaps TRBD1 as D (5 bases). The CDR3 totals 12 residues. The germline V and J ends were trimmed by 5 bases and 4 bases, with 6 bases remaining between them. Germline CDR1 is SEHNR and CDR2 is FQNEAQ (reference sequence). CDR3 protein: CASSRGNQPQHF. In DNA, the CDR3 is TGTGCCAGCAGCAGGGGTAATCAGCCCCAGCATTTT.

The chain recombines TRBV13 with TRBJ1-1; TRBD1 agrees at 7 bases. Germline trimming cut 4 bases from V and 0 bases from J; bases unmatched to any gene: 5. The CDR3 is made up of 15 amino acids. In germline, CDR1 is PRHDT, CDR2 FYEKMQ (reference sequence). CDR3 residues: CASSSPGQVNTEAFF. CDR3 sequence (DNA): TGTGCCAGCAGCTCTCCCGGACAGGTGAACACTGAAGCTTTCTTT.

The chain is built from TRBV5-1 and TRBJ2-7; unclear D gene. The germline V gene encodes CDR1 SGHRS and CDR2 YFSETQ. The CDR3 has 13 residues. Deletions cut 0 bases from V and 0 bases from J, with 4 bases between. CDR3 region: CASSLAPSYEQYF. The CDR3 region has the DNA TGCGCCAGCAGCTTGGCTCCCTCCTACGAGCAGTACTTC.

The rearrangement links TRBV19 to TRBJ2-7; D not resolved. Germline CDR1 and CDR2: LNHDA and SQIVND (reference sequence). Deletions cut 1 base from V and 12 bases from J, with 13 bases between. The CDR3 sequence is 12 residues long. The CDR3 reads CASSIGGSSLYF. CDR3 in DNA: TGTGCCAGTAGTATAGGAGGCAGCTCTCTGTACTTC.

CDR3 DNA sequence: TGTGCCAGCAGTAATAACTACGAGCAGTACTTC. Its protein is CASSNNYEQYF. The chain has TRBV27 and TRBJ2-7; D is undetermined. V gave up 5 bases and J gave up 3 bases, with 5 bases separating them. The CDR3 runs to 11 residues. Germline values: CDR1 MNHEY, CDR2 SMNVEV (reference sequence).

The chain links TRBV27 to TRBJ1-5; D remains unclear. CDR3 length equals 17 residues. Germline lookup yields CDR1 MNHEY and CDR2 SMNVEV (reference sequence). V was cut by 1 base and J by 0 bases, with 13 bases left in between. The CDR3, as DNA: TGTGCCAGCAGTTTATATATTGGAGAAAATAGCAATCAGCCCCAGCATTTT. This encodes CASSLYIGENSNQPQHF.

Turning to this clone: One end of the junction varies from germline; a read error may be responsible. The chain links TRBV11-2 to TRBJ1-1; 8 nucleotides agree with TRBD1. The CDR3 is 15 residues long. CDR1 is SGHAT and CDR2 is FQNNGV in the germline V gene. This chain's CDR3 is CASSYRGAKNNEAFF. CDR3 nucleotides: TGTGCCAGCAGCTACAGGGGGGCAAAAAACAATGAAGCTTTCTTT.

CDR3 in amino acids: CSVEAGASNEQFF. The DNA of the CDR3 is TGCAGCGTTGAAGCAGGGGCCTCGAATGAGCAGTTCTTC. The chain combines TRBV29-1 with TRBJ2-1, with D perhaps TRBD1 (6 bases). The CDR3 length is 13 residues. Trimming removed 1 base from V and 7 bases from J, with 11 bases in between. The V gene's germline CDR1 is SQVTM and CDR2 ANQGSEA.

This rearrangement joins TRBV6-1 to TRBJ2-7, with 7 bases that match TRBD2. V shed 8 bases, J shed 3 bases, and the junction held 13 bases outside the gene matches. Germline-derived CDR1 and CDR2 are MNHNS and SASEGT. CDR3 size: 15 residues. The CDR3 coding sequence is TGTGCCAGCGCCGGAGCGGGGTGGGGAGACTACGAGCAGTACTTC. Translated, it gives CASAGAGWGDYEQYF.

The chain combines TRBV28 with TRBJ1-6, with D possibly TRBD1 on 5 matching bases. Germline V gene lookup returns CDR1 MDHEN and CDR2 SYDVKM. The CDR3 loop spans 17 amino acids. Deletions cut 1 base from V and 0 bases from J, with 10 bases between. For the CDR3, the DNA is TGTGCCAGCAGTTTATTGGGGCTTAGCTCCTATAATTCACCCCTCCACTTT. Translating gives CASSLLGLSSYNSPLHF. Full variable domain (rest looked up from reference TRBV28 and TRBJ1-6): DVKVTQSSRYLVKRTGEKVFLECVQDMDHENMFWYRQDPGLGLRLIYFSYDVKMKEKGDIPEGYSVSREKKERFSLILESASTNQTSMYLCASSLLGLSSYNSPLHFGNGTRLTVT.

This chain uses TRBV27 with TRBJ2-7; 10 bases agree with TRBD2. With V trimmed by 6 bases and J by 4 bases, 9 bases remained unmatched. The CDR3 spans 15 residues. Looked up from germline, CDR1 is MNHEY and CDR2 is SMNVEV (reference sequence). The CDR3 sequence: CASSTRTSGLYEQYF. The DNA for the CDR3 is TGTGCCAGCAGCACCCGGACTAGCGGTTTATACGAGCAGTACTTC.

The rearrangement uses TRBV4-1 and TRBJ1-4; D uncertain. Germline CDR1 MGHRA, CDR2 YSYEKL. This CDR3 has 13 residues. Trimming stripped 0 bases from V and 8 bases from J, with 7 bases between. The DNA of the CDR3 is TGCGCCAGCAGCCAAGATTTTGAGGAAAAACTGTTTTTT. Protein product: CASSQDFEEKLFF.